This TCR beta chain was captured in a study of blood T cells in healthy people across ages. Study conclusions and caveats: Long-lived donors exceeded aged donors in naive CD4+ cells and diversity.

A minimum of 6 micrograms of total RNA was extracted per sample. Then a second PCR, running roughly 7 to 11 cycles, was carried out with a sample-barcoded 5' primer and a J-beta primer mix. A 12-random-nucleotide template-switch adaptor tagged each cDNA molecule. TCRdb re-analysed the 5' RACE reads in MiXCR, keeping a single row per CDR3 protein. The sample carries 800,000 or so distinct CDR3 sequences, 20% to 25% recorded once. This clonotype occurred a few times. Its antigen is unidentified. The CDR3 length is 16 residues. V was shortened by 2 bases and J by 1 base, with 14 bases between the two germline ends. CDR1 MNHEY and CDR2 SVGEGT come from the germline V gene. This sample was shared with a second study, whose subject was T cells of mothers and their children. That source notes: Each child contributed approximately 3 million TCR beta CDR3 reads, while each mother contributed over 9 million.

The rearrangement joins TRBV6-2 or TRBV6-3 to TRBJ2-5, with D maybe TRBD1 (5 bases). The sample comprised blood. This receptor was identified in a boy between 10 and 17 years old in good health. CDR3: CASSYKGREPQETQYF. CDR3 coding DNA: TGTGCCAGCAGTTACAAGGGCAGGGAACCCCAAGAGACCCAGTACTTC.